Below are 17 T cell receptor beta chains sequenced from a single sample in a study of CD8 T cells in ankylosing spondylitis. TCRdb analysed the 5' RACE reads with MiXCR anew, one entry per CDR3 protein. Among 200,000 to 300,000 distinct CDR3 sequences listed, roughly 8.6% were seen once. The source material was blood, either unsorted or a sorted T cell fraction (not recorded which). The receptors were gathered from a male donor with ankylosing spondylitis or in good health (not recorded which).

This clonotype appeared a few times. This chain connects TRBV20-1 to TRBJ2-1; the match to TRBD2 covers 9 bases. The ends lost 5 bases at V and 8 bases at J; junction bases unmatched: 13. There are 15 residues in the CDR3. Looked up from germline, CDR1 is DFQATT and CDR2 is SNEGSKA (reference sequence). The CDR3 sequence is CSAPVPGTSIDEQFF. The CDR3 coding sequence is TGCAGTGCTCCAGTTCCCGGGACTAGCATCGATGAGCAGTTCTTC.

The chain uses TRBV6-1 and TRBJ1-5; D gene ambiguous. The V end lost 10 bases, the J end lost 7 bases, and 20 bases lay between the germline ends. This CDR3 is 14 amino acids long. Germline loops: CDR1 MNHNS, CDR2 SASEGT. Here the CDR3 reads CATLGPRLRQPQHF. The CDR3 DNA reads TGTGCCACCCTAGGACCCCGATTGAGACAGCCCCAGCATTTT.

This clonotype was found many times. The chain has TRBV11-3 and TRBJ2-3, with TRBD1 matching 7 bases. The CDR3 spans 12 residues. V shed 5 bases and J 4 bases; nucleotides not matched to a gene: 0. Per germline, CDR1 SGHNT and CDR2 YENEEA. CDR3 sequence reads: CASSGQADTQYF. CDR3 coding DNA: TGTGCCAGCAGCGGACAGGCAGATACGCAGTATTTT.

Ten or more counts support this clonotype. The V gene is TRBV20-1, the J gene TRBJ1-1; weak D call: TRBD1 (5 bases). Trimming removed 1 base at V and 0 bases at J, with 12 bases between. This CDR3 has 15 amino acids. Looked up from germline, CDR1 is DFQATT and CDR2 is SNEGSKA (reference sequence). This chain's CDR3 is CSARGRGKVNTEAFF. The CDR3 nucleotides read TGCAGTGCTAGAGGGAGGGGAAAGGTGAACACTGAAGCTTTCTTT.

This clonotype was picked up many times. CDR3 sequence reads: CASSLGAERGEQFF. The CDR3 DNA follows: TGTGCCAGCAGCTTAGGGGCGGAGAGGGGTGAGCAGTTCTTC. This sequence joins TRBV11-2 and TRBJ2-1; D is possibly TRBD1 or TRBD2 (5 bases each). This CDR3 spans 14 amino acids. The germline CDR1 and CDR2 sequences are SGHAT and FQNNGV. V lost 1 base to trimming and J lost 9 bases, with 13 bases between them.

This rearrangement joins TRBV7-4 to TRBJ2-2; TRBD2 agrees at 13 bases. Germline loops: CDR1 SGHVT, CDR2 SQSDAQ. V gave up 4 bases and J gave up 7 bases; unmatched junction bases: 15. This CDR3 has 19 residues. The CDR3 DNA reads as TGTGCCAGCAGCTCGGGCTGCTCGGGACTAGCGGGAATTTACGGGGAGCTGTTTTTT. Protein product: CASSSGCSGLAGIYGELFF.

This clonotype was observed at least ten times. The chain is built from TRBV29-1 and TRBJ1-1; a weak D match, TRBD1 (6 bases). The germline V and J ends were trimmed by 7 bases and 4 bases, with 16 bases remaining between them. The CDR3 loop spans 13 amino acids. CDR1 and CDR2 (germline): SQVTM, ANQGSEA. The CDR3 loop reads CSGSRGDGTEAFF. The CDR3 region has the DNA TGCAGCGGATCCAGGGGAGATGGCACTGAAGCTTTCTTT.

This clonotype was seen at least ten times. The rearrangement links TRBV24-1 to TRBJ2-1; 15 bases fit TRBD2. Germline CDR1 and CDR2: KGHDR and SFDVKD. This CDR3 contains 18 residues. V gave up 0 bases and J gave up 7 bases; unmatched junction bases: 6. The CDR3, as DNA: TGTGCCACCAGTGATTTGCCCGGGACTAGCGGGAGGAAGAATGAGCAGTTCTTC. Translation: CATSDLPGTSGRKNEQFF.

This clonotype was counted many times. This rearrangement joins TRBV20-1 to TRBJ2-7; 7 nucleotides line up with TRBD2. CDR1 is DFQATT and CDR2 is SNEGSKA in the germline V gene (reference sequence). V trimming: 0 bases; J trimming: 2 bases; junction bases outside the gene matches: 10. The CDR3 runs to 16 residues. The CDR3, as DNA: TGCAGTGCTAGAGATCCGGGGAGGGGCCTTACCTACGAGCAGTACTTC. Translation: CSARDPGRGLTYEQYF.

This clonotype was found a few times. The chain is built from TRBV7-2 and TRBJ2-3, with D possibly being TRBD2 (5 bases). This CDR3 has 14 amino acids. Trimming stripped 3 bases from V and 6 bases from J, with 13 bases between. The germline gives CDR1 SGHTA, CDR2 FQGNSA. The CDR3 here is CASSFGLSVDTQYF. The CDR3 DNA reads as TGTGCCAGCAGCTTTGGACTCTCGGTGGATACGCAGTATTTT.

The sample holds many counts of this clonotype. The chain uses TRBV7-2 and TRBJ2-1; TRBD2 agrees at 7 bases. V dropped 5 bases and J dropped 4; count of bases not matched to a gene: 8. Germline loops: CDR1 SGHTA, CDR2 FQGNSA. There are 15 residues in the CDR3. The CDR3 spells CASSPSAGRYNEQFF. CDR3 DNA: TGTGCCAGCAGCCCGTCAGCGGGAAGGTACAATGAGCAGTTCTTC.

This clonotype was seen a handful of times. One end of the junction fails to match germline, which may point to a read error. The V gene is TRBV30, the J gene TRBJ2-7; D is possibly TRBD1 or TRBD2 (5 bases each). Per germline, CDR1 GTSNPN and CDR2 SVGIG (reference sequence). The CDR3 contains 11 residues. The CDR3 reads CAWSVAGTIKF. CDR3 DNA: TGTGCCTGGAGTGTAGCTGGGACGATTAAATTC. Using reference TRBV30 and TRBJ2-7 for the parts outside the CDR3, the full variable domain is SQTIHQWPATLVQPVGSPLSLECTVEGTSNPNLYWYRQAAGRGLQLLFYSVGIGQISSEVPQNLSASRPQDRQFILSSKKLLLSDSGFYLCAWSVAGTIKFGPGTRLTVT.

The V and J genes are TRBV5-5 and TRBJ1-1; 7 nucleotides match TRBD1. The CDR3 covers 13 residues. Trimming removed 0 bases from V and 10 bases from J; junction bases left unmatched: 6. Germline loops: CDR1 SGHKS, CDR2 YYEKEE (reference sequence). CDR3 in amino acids: CASSLVETGRAFF. In nucleotides, the CDR3 is TGTGCCAGCAGCTTGGTCGAGACAGGGCGAGCTTTCTTT.

This clonotype was detected ten times or more. V and J are TRBV5-6 and TRBJ2-3; TRBD2 might be the D (6 bases). The CDR3 is 15 amino acids. V dropped 5 bases and J dropped 3 bases, with 16 bases sitting between them. Per the germline V gene, CDR1 is SGHDT and CDR2 is YYEEEE. CDR3 amino acids: CASSHGTPRTDTQYF. Here the CDR3 DNA reads TGTGCCAGCAGTCACGGGACTCCACGGACAGATACGCAGTATTTT.

The chain has TRBV12-3 or TRBV12-4 and TRBJ2-5; D is perhaps TRBD2 (5 bases). Trimming pared 3 bases from V and 5 bases from J, leaving 10 bases between. The length of the CDR3 is 13 residues. The CDR3 nucleotides are TGTGCCAGCAGTTTCGAGGGCCGGGAGACCCAGTACTTC. This sequence encodes CASSFEGRETQYF.

The V gene is TRBV5-5, the J gene TRBJ1-5, with D maybe TRBD1 (6 bases). V lost 4 bases and J lost 3, with 14 bases in between. The CDR3 loop spans 15 amino acids. Germline CDR1 SGHKS, CDR2 YYEKEE (reference sequence). The CDR3 DNA is TGTGCCAGCAGCCTCAGGGGCGAGAACAATCAGCCCCAGCATTTT. It codes for CASSLRGENNQPQHF.

This clonotype was detected many times. The CDR3 here is CASSRTGQVNTEAFF. DNA of the CDR3: TGTGCCAGCAGCAGAACTGGACAGGTGAACACTGAAGCTTTCTTT. V is TRBV12-3 or TRBV12-4 and J is TRBJ1-1; TRBD1 aligns across 7 bases. This CDR3 spans 15 amino acids. Unmatched junction bases numbered 7, after V lost 6 bases and J lost 0 bases.